This paragraph covers one T cell receptor (beta chain) sequence. Its specificity is unknown. This entry is derived from a study of CD8 T cells in Susac syndrome. Study findings and constraints: The study's TCR sequencing and HLA analysis covered a relatively small number of individuals, and the study acknowledged this.

TCR beta sequencing covered blood CD8+ and CD4+ T cells. TEMRA cells were FACS-enriched, unlike CD8+ and CD4+ T cells, which were negatively isolated. Random hexamers were used to reverse transcribe roughly 0.45 to 1 ug of RNA. It was immunoSEQ multiplex PCR that amplified TCR beta CDR3 across 54 Vbeta and 13 Jbeta. TCRdb re-analysed the immunoSEQ multiplex PCR reads in MiXCR, keeping a single row per CDR3 protein. The data contain 150,000 to 250,000 distinct CDR3 sequences, about 96% of them seen just once; the ten biggest clones take up roughly 0.088%. Sequenced material: CD4+ T cells from PBMCs. This sequence was found in a human donor with multiple sclerosis.

The DNA of the CDR3 is TGTGCGACGGAGGGCCTATCCCACACTGAAGCTTTCTTT. Protein sequence: CATEGLSHTEAFF. This sequence joins TRBV11-2 and TRBJ1-1; no clear D. Germline loops: CDR1 SGHAT, CDR2 FQNNGV. CDR3 length equals 13 residues.